The rows below give T cell receptor beta chains drawn from one sample of a study of identifying expanded T cells in peripheral blood. Some clones are missing from TCRdb's copy, which holds only in-frame ones; the method was immunoSEQ multiplex PCR. This sample carries 110,000 or so clones, around 90% of them seen once, and the ten largest clones take 7.5% to 10%. The sample consisted of blood. Receptors originate from a person aged 18 to 70 in good health. CDR3s include the opening cysteine and the closing phenylalanine or tryptophan. Each record gives: clone size, V gene, D gene, J gene, CDR3 DNA, CDR3 protein. The D gene is left open where the match is weak. Expanded clones are given a class, and other clones once, few, many or no size at all.

>NA|TRBV6-6|NA|TRBJ2-2
TGTGCCAGCACCCTCCAAGGAGGTTTCGCGGAGCTGTTTTTT
CASTLQGGFAELFF
>NA|TRBV7-6|TRBD1|TRBJ2-3
TGTGCCAGCAGCCTCGGACAGGCTGGAGATACGCAGTATTTT
CASSLGQAGDTQYF
>NA|TRBV5-5|NA|TRBJ1-6
TGTGCCAGCAGCTCCGAATTTTCCTCGAGGGCCAATTCACCCCTCCACTTT
CASSSEFSSRANSPLHF
>NA|TRBV4-1|NA|TRBJ2-1
TGCGCCAGCAGCCAAGAATCCAGGGGCAATGAGCAGTTCTTC
CASSQESRGNEQFF
>once|TRBV7-9|NA|TRBJ1-1
TGTGCCAGCAGCTTAGGGGGGTATCGGTACACTGAAGCTTTCTTT
CASSLGGYRYTEAFF
>NA|TRBV6-1|NA|TRBJ1-5
TGTGCCAGCAGACCAGGGGAAGGGGGTCATCAGTCCCAGCATTTT
CASRPGEGGHQSQHF
>NA|TRBV7-6|NA|TRBJ2-5
TGTGCCAGCAGCTTAGGTTCCCGAGAGACCCAGTACTTC
CASSLGSRETQYF
>NA|TRBV9|TRBD2|TRBJ2-1
TGTGCCAGCAGTGATGGACTAGCGGATTACAATGAGCAGTTCTTC
CASSDGLADYNEQFF
>NA|TRBV5-1|NA|TRBJ2-2
TGCGCCAGCAGCTTGGGACTTACAGACACCGGGGAGCTGTTTTTT
CASSLGLTDTGELFF
>NA|TRBV5-6|TRBD2|TRBJ2-4
TGTGCCAGCAGCCGGATCCGGGTAGCGGGAGACAAAAACATTCAGTACTTC
CASSRIRVAGDKNIQYF
>NA|TRBV7-2|NA|TRBJ2-1
TGTGCCAGCAGCTTATACGGGAATGAGCAGTTCTTC
CASSLYGNEQFF
>NA|TRBV9|NA|TRBJ2-7
TGTGCCAGCAGCGTAGAACCCGGGGCTTACGAGCAGTACTTC
CASSVEPGAYEQYF
>NA|TRBV5-1|NA|TRBJ2-1
TGCGCCAGCAGCTTCAGTAGCTCCTACAATGAGCAGTTCTTC
CASSFSSSYNEQFF
>NA|TRBV5-1|TRBD2|TRBJ2-7
TGCGCCAGCAGCTGGGGGCGGGGTAGCGGGAGCTACGAGCAGTACTTC
CASSWGRGSGSYEQYF
>once|TRBV7-7|NA|TRBJ2-5
TGTGCCAGCAGCTTAAGTAAGGCGGGGGAGACCCAGTACTTC
CASSLSKAGETQYF
>NA|TRBV7-9|NA|TRBJ1-2
TGTGCCAGCAGCTTAGGTCAGGCCTATGCTAACTATGGCTACACCTTC
CASSLGQAYANYGYTF
>NA|TRBV7-9|NA|TRBJ2-7
TGTGCCAGCAGCCAAATGGCCAACTCCTACGAGCAGTACTTC
CASSQMANSYEQYF
>once|TRBV29-1|TRBD1|TRBJ2-2
TGCAGCGTTGTTCCGGGACAGGGAGACATGGGGGAGCTGTTTTTT
CSVVPGQGDMGELFF
>NA|TRBV6-6|TRBD1|TRBJ2-5
TGTGCCAGCGGAGGGACAGGGGTTGGTGAGACCCAGTACTTC
CASGGTGVGETQYF
>NA|TRBV2|NA|TRBJ1-1
TGTGCCAGCACCAGAAGGGACATTTTTGAAGCTTTCTTT
CASTRRDIFEAFF
>NA|TRBV27|NA|TRBJ2-7
TGTGCCAGCAGTCTTCAGAGTCCAAACTACGAGCAGTACTTC
CASSLQSPNYEQYF
>NA|TRBV7-9|NA|TRBJ2-1
TGTGCCAGCAGCGAGCAGGGAAGCTCCTACAATGAGCAGTTCTTC
CASSEQGSSYNEQFF
>NA|TRBV5-1|TRBD1|TRBJ2-7
TGCGCCAGCAGCCCGGGACAGCAGCCTAGCTCCTACGAGCAGTACTTC
CASSPGQQPSSYEQYF
>NA|TRBV5-4|NA|TRBJ1-1
TGTGCCAGCAGCTCTGACATCGGGAACACTGAAGCTTTCTTT
CASSSDIGNTEAFF
>NA|TRBV5-5|NA|TRBJ2-7
TGTGCCAGCAGCTTGGACAGATCCGACGAGCAGTACTTC
CASSLDRSDEQYF